Listed below are T cell receptor beta chains from one sample, sequenced in a study of regulatory T cells in long-lasting Graves disease. TCRdb used MiXCR to reprocess the multiplex PCR reads, holding one entry per CDR3 protein. Here the sample spans fewer than 650,000 distinct CDR3 sequences, roughly 15% being singletons. The same specimen was also included in a second study, on T cells in Graves' hyperthyroidism and ophthalmopathy.

The material sequenced was peripheral blood mononuclear cells (PBMCs), taken at new diagnosis, from a patient treated with antithyroid drugs. The receptors originated from a woman in her thirties with Graves disease. Both conserved end residues are part of each CDR3. A D gene is named only where the DNA matches it firmly. Expanded clones are given a class, and other clones once, few, many or no size at all.

size	length	V	D	J	DNA	CDR3
few	15	TRBV5-5	-	TRBJ1-2	TGTGCCAGCAGCTTGGAGGTTCAGACCTTCTATGGCTACACCTTC	CASSLEVQTFYGYTF
-	15	TRBV5-5	TRBD1	TRBJ1-4	TGTGCAACCCGGGACAGGGGGAGTTCGAATGAAAAACTGTTTTTT	CATRDRGSSNEKLFF
few	17	TRBV2	TRBD1	TRBJ1-4	TGTGCCAGCAGTGTGGTCGAGGACAGGGCAATACGTGAAAAACTGTTTTTT	CASSVVEDRAIREKLFF
-	15	TRBV7-8	-	TRBJ2-7	TGTGCCAGCAGCAACAACCCCCAGGGGCCCTACGAGCAGTACTTC	CASSNNPQGPYEQYF
-	13	TRBV5-1	-	TRBJ1-5	TGCGCCAGCAGCTTGGACATTGATCAGCCCCAGCATTTT	CASSLDIDQPQHF
many	16	TRBV28	-	TRBJ2-1	TGTGCCAGCAGCCCTACAGGACAGTTGGTTCAGAAGGTGCAGTTCTTC	CASSPTGQLVQKVQFF
-	15	TRBV5-4	TRBD2	TRBJ2-2	TGTGCCAGCAGCATGGGGGGGTCGGGCACCGGGGAGCTGTTTTTT	CASSMGGSGTGELFF
many	14	TRBV6-1	-	TRBJ2-7	TGTGCCAGCAGAAGACAGGATATCTCCTACGAGCAGTACTTC	CASRRQDISYEQYF
-	13	TRBV29-1	-	TRBJ2-1	TGCAGCGCTGGACTCCCATTATTCAATGAGCAGTTCTTC	CSAGLPLFNEQFF
many	15	TRBV9	-	TRBJ2-3	TGTGCCAGCAGCGTAGCGGAGGGTGGCACAGATACGCAGTATTTT	CASSVAEGGTDTQYF